These 3 T cell receptor beta chains were all obtained from the same sample, sequenced in a study of T cell repertoires in cytomegalovirus infection. Using its own MiXCR run on the reads, TCRdb lists one record per CDR3 protein. This table has about 76,000 distinct CDR3 sequences, around 3.5% appearing once. The sample consisted of PBMCs. These receptors were collected from a human donor in good health (CMV status not recorded). Some clones in this sample may be carry-over from other donors' samples.

This clonotype has a count of ten or more. The chain uses TRBV20-1 and TRBJ1-6; D gene ambiguous. Germline loops: CDR1 DFQATT, CDR2 SNEGSKA (reference sequence). V was cut by 6 bases and J by 5 bases, with 8 bases left in between. The CDR3 is 12 residues long. The CDR3 here is CSASRDNSPLHF. As DNA, the CDR3 is TGCAGTGCATCGAGGGATAATTCACCCCTCCACTTT.

This clonotype was observed at least ten times. The chain joins TRBV7-9 to TRBJ2-3, with D unclear. The germline V gene has CDR1 SEHNR and CDR2 FQNEAQ (reference sequence). The CDR3 is made up of 13 amino acids. V lost 1 base and J 5 bases, leaving 7 bases between the germline ends. The chain's CDR3 is CASSLGPRDTQYF. CDR3 DNA: TGTGCCAGCAGCTTAGGCCCACGAGATACGCAGTATTTT.

This clonotype was seen at least ten times. J is TRBJ2-7 and V is TRBV6-5, with 7 positions matching TRBD1. Germline V gene data show CDR1 as MNHEY and CDR2 as SVGAGI. This CDR3 spans 12 amino acids. V lost 5 bases to trimming and J lost 4 bases; unmatched junction nucleotides: 2. CDR3 nucleotides: TGTGCCAGCAGTATACAGGGGTACGAGCAGTACTTC. This encodes CASSIQGYEQYF.